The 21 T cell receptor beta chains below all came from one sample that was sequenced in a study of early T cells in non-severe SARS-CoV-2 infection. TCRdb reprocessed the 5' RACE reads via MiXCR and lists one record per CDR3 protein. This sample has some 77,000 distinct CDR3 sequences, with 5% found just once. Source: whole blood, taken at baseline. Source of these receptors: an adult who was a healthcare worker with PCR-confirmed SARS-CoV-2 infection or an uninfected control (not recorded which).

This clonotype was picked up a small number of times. The CDR3 coding sequence is TGTGCCAGCAGTTTAGAAAGGAACACTGAAGCTTTCTTT. Its protein is CASSLERNTEAFF. This chain uses TRBV12-3 or TRBV12-4 with TRBJ1-1; D is uncertain. The CDR3 is 13 residues long. Trimming took 1 base from V and 1 from J, leaving 4 bases between them.

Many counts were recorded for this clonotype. This chain's CDR3 is CASSDQGGRYEQYF. In DNA, the CDR3 is TGCGCCAGCAGTGACCAGGGTGGTAGGTACGAGCAGTACTTC. This chain uses TRBV10-1 with TRBJ2-7; a possible D gene is TRBD1 (5 bases). V was trimmed by 3 bases and J by 4 bases, leaving 13 bases between them. Germline V gives CDR1 WNHNN, CDR2 SYGVQD (reference sequence). The CDR3 contains 14 residues.

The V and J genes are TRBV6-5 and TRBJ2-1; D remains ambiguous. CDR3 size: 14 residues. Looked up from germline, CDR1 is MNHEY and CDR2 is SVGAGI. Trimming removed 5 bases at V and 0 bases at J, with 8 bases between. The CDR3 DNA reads TGTGCCAGCAGTGTCTACGGCTCCTACAATGAGCAGTTCTTC. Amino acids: CASSVYGSYNEQFF.

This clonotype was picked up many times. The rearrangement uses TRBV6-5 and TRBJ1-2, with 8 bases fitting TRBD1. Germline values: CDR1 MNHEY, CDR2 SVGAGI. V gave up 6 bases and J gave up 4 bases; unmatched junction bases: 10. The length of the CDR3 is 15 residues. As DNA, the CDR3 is TGTGCCAGCAGCGGACAGGGCGTTGGGATCTATGGCTACACCTTC. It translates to CASSGQGVGIYGYTF.

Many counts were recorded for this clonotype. This CDR3 is CASSYDGPWYSGYTF. The DNA for the CDR3 is TGTGCCAGCAGTTACGACGGCCCCTGGTATTCTGGCTACACCTTC. This chain uses TRBV6-5 with TRBJ1-2; D unresolved. The V gene lost 2 bases and the J gene lost 7 bases, with 17 bases spanning the gap. From germline, CDR1 is MNHEY and CDR2 SVGAGI. This CDR3 region has 15 residues.

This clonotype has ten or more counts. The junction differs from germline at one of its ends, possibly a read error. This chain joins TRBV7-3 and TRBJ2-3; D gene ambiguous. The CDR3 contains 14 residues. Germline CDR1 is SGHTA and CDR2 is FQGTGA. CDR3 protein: CASSYEPSRDTQYF. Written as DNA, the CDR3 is TGTGCCAGCAGCTACGAACCGAGCAGAGATACGCAGTATTTT.

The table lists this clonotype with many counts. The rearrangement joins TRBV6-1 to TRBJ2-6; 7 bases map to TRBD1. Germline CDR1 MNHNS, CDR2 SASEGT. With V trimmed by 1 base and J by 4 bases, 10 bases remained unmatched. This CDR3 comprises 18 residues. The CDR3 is CASSEVGQSLLGANVLTF. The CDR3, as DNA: TGTGCCAGCAGTGAAGTGGGACAGTCCTTACTGGGGGCCAACGTCCTGACTTTC.

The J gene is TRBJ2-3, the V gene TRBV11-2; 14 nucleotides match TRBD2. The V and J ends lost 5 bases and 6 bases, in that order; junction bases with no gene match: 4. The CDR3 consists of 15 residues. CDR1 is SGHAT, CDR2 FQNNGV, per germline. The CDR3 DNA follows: TGTGCCAGCAGCGCCGGGACTAGCGGGAGTGATACGCAGTATTTT. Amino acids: CASSAGTSGSDTQYF.

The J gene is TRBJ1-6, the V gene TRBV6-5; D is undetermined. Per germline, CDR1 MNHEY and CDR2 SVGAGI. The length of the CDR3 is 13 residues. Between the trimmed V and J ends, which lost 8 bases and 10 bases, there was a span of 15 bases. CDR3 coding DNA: TGTGCCAGCGGTGGAGGGTGGTCGTCACCCCTCCACTTT. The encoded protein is CASGGGWSSPLHF.

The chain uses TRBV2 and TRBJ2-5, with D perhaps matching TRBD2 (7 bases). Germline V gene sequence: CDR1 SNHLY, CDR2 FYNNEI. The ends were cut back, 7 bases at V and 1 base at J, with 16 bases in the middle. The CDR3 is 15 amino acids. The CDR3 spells CASILEGGPQETQYF. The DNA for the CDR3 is TGTGCCAGCATTCTCGAGGGGGGGCCCCAAGAGACCCAGTACTTC.

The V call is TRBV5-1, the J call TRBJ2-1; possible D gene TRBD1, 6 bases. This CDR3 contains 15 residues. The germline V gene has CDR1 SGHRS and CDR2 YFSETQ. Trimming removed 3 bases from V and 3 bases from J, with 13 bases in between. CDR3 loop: CASSWGQGIYNEQFF. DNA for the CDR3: TGCGCCAGCAGCTGGGGGCAGGGTATCTACAATGAGCAGTTCTTC.

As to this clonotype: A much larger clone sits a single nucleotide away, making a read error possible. CDR3 amino acids: CSVTRGSSGNTICF. CDR3 sequence (DNA): TGCAGCGTGACTAGGGGGTCCTCTGGAAACACCATATGTTTT. The rearrangement uses TRBV29-1 and TRBJ1-3; D is perhaps TRBD1 (6 bases). CDR1 is SQVTM and CDR2 is ANQGSEA in the germline V gene. This CDR3 has 14 residues.

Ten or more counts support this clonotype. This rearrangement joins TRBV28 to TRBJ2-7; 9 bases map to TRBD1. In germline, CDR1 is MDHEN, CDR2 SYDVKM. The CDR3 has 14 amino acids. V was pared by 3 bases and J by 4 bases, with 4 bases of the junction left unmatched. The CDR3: CASSFSDRGYEQYF. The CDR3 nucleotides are TGTGCCAGCAGTTTCTCGGACAGGGGATACGAGCAGTACTTC.

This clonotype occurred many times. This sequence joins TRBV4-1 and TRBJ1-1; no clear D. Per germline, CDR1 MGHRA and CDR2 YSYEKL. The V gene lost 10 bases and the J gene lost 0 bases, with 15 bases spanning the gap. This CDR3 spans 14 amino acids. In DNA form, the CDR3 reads TGCGCCACAAACGATGGTCGGATGAACACTGAAGCTTTCTTT. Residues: CATNDGRMNTEAFF.

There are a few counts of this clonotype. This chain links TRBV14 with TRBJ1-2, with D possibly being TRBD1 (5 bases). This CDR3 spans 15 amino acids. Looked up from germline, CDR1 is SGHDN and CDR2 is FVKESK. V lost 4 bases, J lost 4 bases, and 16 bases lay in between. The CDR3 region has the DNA TGTGCCAGCAGCCGGGACTCCTACCAGGGCTATGGCTACACCTTC. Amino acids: CASSRDSYQGYGYTF.

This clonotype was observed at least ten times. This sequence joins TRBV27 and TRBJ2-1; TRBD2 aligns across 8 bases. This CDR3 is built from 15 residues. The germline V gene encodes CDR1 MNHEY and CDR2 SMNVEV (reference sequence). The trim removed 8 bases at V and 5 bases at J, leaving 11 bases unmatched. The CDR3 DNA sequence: TGTGCCAGCCGCTCGATAACGGGAGGGAACAATGAGCAGTTCTTC. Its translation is CASRSITGGNNEQFF.

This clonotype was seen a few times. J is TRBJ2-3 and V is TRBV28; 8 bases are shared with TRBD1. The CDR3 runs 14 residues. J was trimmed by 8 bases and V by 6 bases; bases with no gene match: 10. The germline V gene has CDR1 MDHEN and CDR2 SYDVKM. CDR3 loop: CASSSGQGIGTQYF. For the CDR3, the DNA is TGTGCCAGCAGCTCTGGACAGGGTATTGGTACGCAGTATTTT. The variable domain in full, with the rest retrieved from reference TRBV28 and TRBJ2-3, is DVKVTQSSRYLVKRTGEKVFLECVQDMDHENMFWYRQDPGLGLRLIYFSYDVKMKEKGDIPEGYSVSREKKERFSLILESASTNQTSMYLCASSSGQGIGTQYFGPGTRLTVL.

The DNA of the CDR3 is TGCAGCGTTAGTGGGCAGGAGGGCAGGGACGAGCAGTACTTC. Its protein product is CSVSGQEGRDEQYF. The V call is TRBV29-1, the J call TRBJ2-7; a possible D gene is TRBD2 (6 bases). The germline gives CDR1 SQVTM, CDR2 ANQGSEA. Trimming removed 5 bases from V and 5 bases from J, with 19 bases in between. This CDR3 region has 14 residues.

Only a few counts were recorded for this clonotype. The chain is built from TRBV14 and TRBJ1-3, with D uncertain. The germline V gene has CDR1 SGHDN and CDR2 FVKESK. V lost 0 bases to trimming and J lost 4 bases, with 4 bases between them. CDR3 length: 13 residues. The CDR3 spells CASSQERGNTIYF. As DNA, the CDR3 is TGTGCCAGCAGCCAAGAACGGGGAAACACCATATATTTT.

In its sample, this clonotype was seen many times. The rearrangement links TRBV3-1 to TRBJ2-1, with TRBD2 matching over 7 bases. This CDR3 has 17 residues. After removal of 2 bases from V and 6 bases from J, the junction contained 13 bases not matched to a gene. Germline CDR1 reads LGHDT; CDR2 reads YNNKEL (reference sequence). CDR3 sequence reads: CASSQRVPGLSPNEQFF. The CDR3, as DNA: TGTGCCAGCAGCCAACGAGTGCCGGGACTAAGTCCCAATGAGCAGTTCTTC.

CDR3 sequence (DNA): TGTGCCAGCAGCTCCGAACCCACGGCCCCTGAAGCTTTCTTT. It codes for CASSSEPTAPEAFF. The chain carries TRBV11-1 and TRBJ1-1, with D unresolved. Looked up from germline, CDR1 is SGHAT and CDR2 is FQDESV (reference sequence). V was clipped by 4 bases and J by 6 bases, with 15 bases between them. This CDR3 spans 14 amino acids. The full variable domain, its missing parts supplied by reference TRBV11-1 and TRBJ1-1, is EAEVAQSPRYKITEKSQAVAFWCDPISGHATLYWYRQILGQGPELLVQFQDESVVDDSQLPKDRFSAERLKGVDSTLKIQPAELGDSAMYLCASSSEPTAPEAFFGQGTRLTVV.